This TCR beta chain was sequenced in a study of blood T cell repertoires in COVID-19. For the study at large: Nucleic acid was either cDNA or gDNA, and it came from T cells, B-cell-depleted T cells, or PBMCs.

Germline CDR1 is ENHRY and CDR2 is SYGVKD. This CDR3 is 15 amino acids long. Trimming removed 4 bases from V and 0 bases from J, with 7 bases in between. The repertoire was sequenced with immunoSEQ multiplex PCR; TCRdb's copy has only in-frame clones and lacks some. The repertoire holds 140,000 to 150,000 clones, with around 73% as singletons. The origin of this receptor is a woman in her 50s who had recovered from COVID-19. The sample consisted of PBMCs or T cells enriched from blood (not recorded which). V usage is TRBV10-3 and J usage is TRBJ2-6; a possible D gene is TRBD1 (6 bases). In DNA form, the CDR3 reads TGTGCCATCAGTGGGACAGCCTCTGGGGCCAACGTCCTGACTTTC. This codes for CAISGTASGANVLTF.